The present T cell receptor beta chain was sequenced within a study of blood T cell repertoires in COVID-19. Study at large: T cells, B-cell-depleted T cells, or PBMCs provided the cDNA or gDNA that served as material.

CDR3 size: 14 residues. V lost 0 bases and J lost 10, with 13 bases in between. Germline V gene data show CDR1 as MNHNY and CDR2 as SVGAGI (reference sequence). Original processing notes: Nucleated cell number was recorded as an estimate derived from reference gene primer amplification. Only in-frame clones appear in the TCRdb table, and some are missing; sequencing was by immunoSEQ multiplex PCR. For V, J and clone size, that table is used; D and trimming come from the DNA. Of 70,000 to 85,000 clones in the sample, roughly four fifths were seen once. The specimen sequenced was peripheral blood. This chain uses TRBV6-6 with TRBJ2-1, with a weak D call TRBD2 (5 bases). This TCR was recovered from a man older than 75 with acute or convalescent COVID-19. CDR3 protein: CASSYSGDSQEQFF. For the CDR3, the DNA is TGTGCCAGCAGTTACTCGGGAGACTCACAAGAGCAGTTCTTC.